The entry below describes one T cell receptor (beta chain). The record originates from a study of radiotherapy plus CTLA-4 blockade in lung cancer. This CDR3 is built from 17 residues. Trimming took 3 bases from V and 6 from J; bases not matched to a gene: 12. Germline CDR1 is SGHNT and CDR2 is YENEEA. Data came from immunoSEQ multiplex PCR; TCRdb stores just in-frame clones and leaves some out. The sample contains about 13,000 clones, over 75% of which appear only once. The material sequenced was peripheral blood, taken from a patient treated with radiotherapy plus ipilimumab. The chain is built from TRBV11-3 and TRBJ2-3; 10 nucleotides agree with TRBD2. The origin of this receptor is a human donor with non-small cell lung cancer that progressed on radiotherapy plus ipilimumab. Some clones in this sample may be carry-over from other donors' samples. DNA for the CDR3: TGTGCCAGCAGCTTCCGAGCGGGAGGGCTTGGATCTGATACGCAGTATTTT. Its protein is CASSFRAGGLGSDTQYF.